This T cell receptor beta chain was sequenced in a study of T cell responses to AZD1222 COVID-19 vaccine. Whole-study results and caveats: In the spike-specific TCR repertoire, nearly half reportedly target unmutated variant regions. Clonal diversity may have been underestimated, and the donors were mostly white British, with more females than males.

TCRdb keeps only in-frame clones here, not all; method: immunoSEQ multiplex PCR. The sample lists fewer than 200,000 clones, 88% seen once, with roughly 12% in the top ten. Concerning this clone itself: Antigen specificity is unknown.

Germline V CDR1 and CDR2: LNHDA, SQIVND (reference sequence). The CDR3 runs to 12 residues. V was trimmed by 10 bases and J by 3 bases, leaving 13 bases between them. The sample here was peripheral blood, taken 28 days after the second AZD1222 dose. The sequence came from an adult who received the AZD1222 COVID-19 vaccine. The chain joins TRBV19 to TRBJ2-7; D might be TRBD2 (6 bases). CDR3 in amino acids: CATRREHYEQYF. As DNA, the CDR3 is TGTGCCACCCGCCGGGAGCACTACGAGCAGTACTTC.